The rows below give T cell receptor beta chains drawn from one sample of a study of blood T cell repertoires in COVID-19. Data came from immunoSEQ multiplex PCR; TCRdb stores just in-frame clones and leaves some out. The data hold fewer than 250,000 clones, with approximately 90% observed a single time. Sequencing was carried out using PBMCs or T cells enriched from blood (not recorded which). The receptors here all came from a man aged 50 to 59 who had been exposed to COVID-19. The CDR3 runs from the conserved cysteine through the conserved F or W. D genes are given only for firm matches. Not all rows give a size; the values are once, few, many and, for expanded clones, a class.

D gene,J gene,clone size,V gene,CDR3 DNA,CDR3 protein
-,TRBJ1-5,-,TRBV7-2,TGTGCCAGCAGCTTTAATAATCAGCCCCAGCATTTT,CASSFNNQPQHF
-,TRBJ2-1,-,TRBV19,TGTGCCAGTAGTCTGACAGACTACAATGAGCAGTTCTTC,CASSLTDYNEQFF
TRBD1,TRBJ1-1,once,TRBV19,TGTGCCAGTAACCCCGGGACAGGGCTTGGAGCTTTCTTT,CASNPGTGLGAFF
-,TRBJ1-1,once,TRBV4-1,TGCGCCAGCAGCCAAGTTATCGTCGACACTGAAGCTTTCTTT,CASSQVIVDTEAFF
TRBD2,TRBJ2-3,-,TRBV3-1/TRBV3-2,TGTGCCAGCAGCCCACAACTAGCGGTCACAGATACGCAGTATTTT,CASSPQLAVTDTQYF
-,TRBJ2-3,-,TRBV5-1,TGCGCCAGCAGCTTGTCCGCGGGACCCACAGATACGCAGTATTTT,CASSLSAGPTDTQYF
-,TRBJ1-4,-,TRBV15,TGTGCCACCAGCAGAGCCTTTAATGAAAAACTGTTTTTT,CATSRAFNEKLFF
-,TRBJ1-4,-,TRBV5-1,TGCGCCAGCAGCCGCGGCAGCCGCCTCAATGAAAAACTGTTTTTT,CASSRGSRLNEKLFF
TRBD1,TRBJ2-2,-,TRBV7-9,TGTGCCAGCAGCTTAGTGTGGACAGGTATCACCGGGGAGCTGTTTTTT,CASSLVWTGITGELFF
-,TRBJ1-4,-,TRBV28,TGTGCCAGCAGTTCGTCAGGGGCGGGGGCTAATGAAAAACTGTTTTTT,CASSSSGAGANEKLFF
TRBD1,TRBJ1-2,-,TRBV19,TGTGCCAGTGGAATACCAGGGGGCTATGGCTACACCTTC,CASGIPGGYGYTF
-,TRBJ1-3,-,TRBV27,TGTGCCAGCAGTTTTAGCCCGATTGGAAACACCATATATTTT,CASSFSPIGNTIYF
-,TRBJ2-2,-,TRBV7-2,TGTGCCAGCAGCTCAGGGTATTCAACCGGGGAGCTGTTTTTT,CASSSGYSTGELFF
TRBD1,TRBJ2-5,-,TRBV5-1,TGCGCCAGCAGCTTACTGGGACAGGGGGAAGAGACCCAGTACTTC,CASSLLGQGEETQYF
TRBD1,TRBJ1-1,-,TRBV12-3/TRBV12-4,TGTGCCAGCAGCGGGACAGGGAGAACTGAAGCTTTCTTT,CASSGTGRTEAFF
TRBD1,TRBJ1-2,-,TRBV10-3,TGTGCCATCAGCGGGACAGGGGACTATGGCTACACCTTC,CAISGTGDYGYTF
TRBD2,TRBJ2-3,-,TRBV7-2,TGTGCCAGCAGCTTAGGGGGACTAGCGGGAGTCAAGGATACGCAGTATTTT,CASSLGGLAGVKDTQYF
-,TRBJ2-3,-,TRBV27,TGTGCCAGCAGTTCGACTAAACGTCGTTGGTCATATAGCACAGATACGCAGTATTTT,CASSSTKRRWSYSTDTQYF
-,TRBJ2-7,once,TRBV7-8,TGTGCCAGCAGCCCACCCCACGAGTTATACGAGCAGTACTTC,CASSPPHELYEQYF
-,TRBJ1-6,-,TRBV12-3/TRBV12-4,TGTGCCAGCAGTCGACTTCCAACACCCCTCCACTTT,CASSRLPTPLHF
-,TRBJ1-4,-,TRBV7-9,TGTGCCAGCATAGTACAGGGTAATGAAAAACTGTTTTTT,CASIVQGNEKLFF
TRBD2,TRBJ2-5,-,TRBV19,TGTGCCAGTAGTCGAGTAGCGGGTGGGGAGACCCAGTACTTC,CASSRVAGGETQYF
-,TRBJ2-3,-,TRBV7-3,TGTGCCAGCAGCATGGAGTACACAGATACGCAGTATTTT,CASSMEYTDTQYF
TRBD1,TRBJ1-2,-,TRBV16,TGTGCCAGCAGCCACCGACCGGGACAGGGGAACTATGGCTACACCTTC,CASSHRPGQGNYGYTF
-,TRBJ1-5,-,TRBV24-1,TGTGCCACCAGTGATTCCCTTTCAGGGGAGAATCAGCCCCAGCATTTT,CATSDSLSGENQPQHF